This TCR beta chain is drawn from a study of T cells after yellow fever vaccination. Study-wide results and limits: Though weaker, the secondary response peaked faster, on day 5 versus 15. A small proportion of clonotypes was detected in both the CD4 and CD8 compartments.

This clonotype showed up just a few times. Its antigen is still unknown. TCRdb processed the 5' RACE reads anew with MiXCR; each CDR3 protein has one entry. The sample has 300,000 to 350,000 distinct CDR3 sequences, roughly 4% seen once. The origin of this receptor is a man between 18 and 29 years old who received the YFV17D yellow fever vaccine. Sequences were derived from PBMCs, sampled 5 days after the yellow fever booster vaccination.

CDR3 bases: TGTGCCAGCAGCGTAGCCCGACAGGCCAAGAAGTTCTTC. Amino acid sequence: CASSVARQAKKFF. The rearrangement links TRBV9 to TRBJ2-1, with D possibly TRBD1 on 6 matching bases. CDR1 and CDR2 from the germline V gene are SGDLS and YYNGEE. The CDR3 loop spans 13 amino acids. Trimming shortened V by 0 bases and J by 14 bases, and 15 bases separated the two germline ends.